This paragraph covers one T cell receptor (beta chain) sequence. The record originates from a study of cytomegalovirus exposure and HLA in healthy donors. Study-level information: There were approximately 85 million unique TCRs (from HLA-typed donors) in an early data release.

Germline values: CDR1 SGHTA, CDR2 FQGNSA. V was clipped by 4 bases and J by 8 bases; unmatched bases: 8. The CDR3 spans 15 residues. Amplification used 60 Vbeta primers and 13 Jbeta primers. Some clones are missing from TCRdb's copy, which holds only in-frame ones; the method was immunoSEQ multiplex PCR. This sample carries 75,000 to 100,000 clones, around 77% of them seen once, and the ten largest clones take around 3%. The genes are TRBV7-2 and TRBJ1-4; 9 positions agree with TRBD1. This receptor was taken from a man aged 35-49 years in good health and CMV-seronegative. The sequenced sample consisted of PBMCs. CDR3 protein: CASSSQGAGREKLFF. CDR3 nucleotide sequence: TGTGCCAGCAGCTCACAGGGGGCAGGAAGAGAAAAACTGTTTTTT.